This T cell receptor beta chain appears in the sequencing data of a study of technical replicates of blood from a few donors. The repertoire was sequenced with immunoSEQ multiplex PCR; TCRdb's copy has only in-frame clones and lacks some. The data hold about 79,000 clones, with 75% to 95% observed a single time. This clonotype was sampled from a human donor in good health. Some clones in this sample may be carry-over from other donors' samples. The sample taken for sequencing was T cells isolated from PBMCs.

CDR3 protein: CASSSTPSSEQYF. Here the CDR3 DNA reads TGTGCCAGCAGCTCCACTCCGAGTAGCGAGCAGTACTTC. The V call is TRBV7-9, the J call TRBJ2-7; unclear D gene. Germline CDR1 is SEHNR and CDR2 is FQNEAQ (reference sequence). The CDR3 is 13 residues long. Trimming left V 4 bases short and J 6 bases short, with 13 bases between.